This T cell receptor (beta chain) was captured in a study of identical twins. Broader study findings: Abundant beta clonotypes from cord blood had fewer insertions, unlike memory repertoires, which showed none. Not following the same donors, the study drew its conclusions from cross-sectional statistical analysis.

This clonotype was seen repeatedly, ten times or more. No antigen is known for it. Through template switching, a universal primer site was introduced, and the cDNA contained unique molecular identifiers. TCRdb redid the calling of the 5' RACE reads with MiXCR, one entry per CDR3 protein. The sample contains over 550,000 distinct CDR3 sequences, under 8.5% of which appear only once. The CDR3 has 13 amino acids. Trimming cost V 7 bases and J 4 bases; bases outside gene matches: 6. Separately, the same data were catalogued under a study of yellow fever vaccine responses in identical twins.

The gene calls are TRBV12-3 or TRBV12-4 and TRBJ1-1, with 7 bases matching TRBD1. The sequenced sample was PBMCs. The clonotype comes from a woman aged 18 to 35 in good health. The CDR3 coding sequence is TGTGCCAGCACTTACAGGGGACCCACTGAAGCTTTCTTT. Protein sequence: CASTYRGPTEAFF.